This T cell receptor beta chain was sequenced in a study of T cells after yellow fever vaccination. Study findings and constraints: Most clones from primary vaccination resurfaced after the booster (96% CD4, approximately 87% CD8). The study found a weaker secondary response that peaked faster, day 5 versus 15.

In its sample, this clonotype was seen many times. Its antigen is currently unknown. By 5'RACE template switching, TCR cDNA was produced, with a universal primer site and UMIs added in the process. TCRdb redid the calling of the 5' RACE reads with MiXCR, one entry per CDR3 protein. Of 90,000 to 130,000 distinct CDR3 sequences detected, roughly 8.9% appear once; the ten largest clones hold 25%. The CDR3 runs to 17 residues. CDR1 and CDR2 from the germline V gene are MNHEY and SVGAGI. V was clipped by 1 base and J by 0 bases; unmatched bases: 8. This TCR came from a young man who received the YFV17D yellow fever vaccine. The rearrangement uses TRBV6-5 and TRBJ1-1, with 7 positions matching TRBD1. The sample in question was CD8+ T cells sorted from PBMCs, obtained 45 days after the yellow fever booster vaccination. The DNA of the CDR3 is TGTGCCAGCAGTTACTACCCAGGGGGGGTAATGAACACTGAAGCTTTCTTT. Translation gives CASSYYPGGVMNTEAFF.